Listed below are T cell receptor beta chains from one sample, sequenced in a study of cytomegalovirus exposure and HLA in healthy donors. Sequencing was performed with immunoSEQ multiplex PCR; in TCRdb, only in-frame clones are kept and a portion is missing. In the table there are approximately 87,000 clones, 81% of which are singletons. Specimen: PBMCs. The receptors here all came from a woman in her 70s in good health and CMV-seropositive. Both conserved end residues are part of each CDR3. A D gene is named only where the DNA matches it firmly. A clone size is listed for some rows: how often the clone was seen (once, few, many), or a class if it is expanded.

V: TRBV7-9; J: TRBJ1-1; size: NA; D: NA; CDR3: CSSSSSGGRNTEAFF; DNA: TGTTCCAGCAGCTCCAGCGGGGGCCGGAACACTGAAGCTTTCTTT
V: TRBV5-5; J: TRBJ2-7; size: NA; D: NA; CDR3: CASSFGSGREQYF; DNA: TGTGCCAGCAGCTTTGGCTCCGGGAGAGAGCAGTACTTC
V: TRBV6-5; J: TRBJ2-1; size: once; D: TRBD2; CDR3: CASSYEGTSRTEQFF; DNA: TGTGCCAGCAGTTACGAGGGGACTAGCAGGACTGAGCAGTTCTTC
V: TRBV30; J: TRBJ2-3; size: NA; D: NA; CDR3: CAWSDGLSTDTQYF; DNA: TGTGCCTGGAGTGATGGGCTTAGCACAGATACGCAGTATTTT
V: TRBV19; J: TRBJ1-5; size: NA; D: NA; CDR3: CASSSGGINQPQHF; DNA: TGTGCCAGTAGCTCGGGGGGGATCAATCAGCCCCAGCATTTT
V: TRBV18; J: TRBJ1-3; size: NA; D: NA; CDR3: CASSPPSGPVSGNTIYF; DNA: TGTGCCAGCTCACCACCCTCTGGGCCAGTCTCTGGAAACACCATATATTTT
V: TRBV11-2; J: TRBJ2-7; size: NA; D: NA; CDR3: CASSFGTSSYEQYF; DNA: TGTGCCAGCAGCTTCGGGACTTCCTCCTACGAGCAGTACTTC
V: TRBV29-1; J: TRBJ2-7; size: NA; D: NA; CDR3: CSAYEDSSYEQYF; DNA: TGCAGCGCTTACGAGGACAGCTCCTACGAGCAGTACTTC
V: TRBV5-4; J: TRBJ2-3; size: NA; D: NA; CDR3: CAGAVGVTDTQYF; DNA: TGTGCCGGGGCTGTAGGAGTGACAGATACGCAGTATTTT
V: TRBV10-3; J: TRBJ2-3; size: NA; D: TRBD2; CDR3: CAIRPSRTSGRETSTDTQYF; DNA: TGTGCCATCAGGCCTTCCCGGACTAGCGGGAGGGAGACTAGCACAGATACGCAGTATTTT
V: TRBV11-3; J: TRBJ2-1; size: NA; D: NA; CDR3: CASSFGGRNEQFF; DNA: TGTGCCAGCAGCTTCGGCGGCCGTAATGAGCAGTTCTTC
V: TRBV2; J: TRBJ2-5; size: NA; D: TRBD2; CDR3: CASSEAEPFRLAGAGETQYF; DNA: TGTGCCAGCAGTGAAGCGGAACCGTTTAGGCTAGCGGGAGCGGGAGAGACCCAGTACTTC
V: TRBV4-1; J: TRBJ1-4; size: NA; D: NA; CDR3: CASSQARQGHEKLFF; DNA: TGCGCCAGCAGCCAAGCCAGGCAGGGTCATGAAAAACTGTTTTTT
V: TRBV28; J: TRBJ2-6; size: NA; D: TRBD1; CDR3: CASSAGTGRLGANVLTF; DNA: TGTGCCAGCAGTGCCGGGACAGGGAGGCTTGGGGCCAACGTCCTGACTTTC
V: TRBV9; J: TRBJ2-7; size: NA; D: TRBD1; CDR3: CASSVAGQGIYEQYF; DNA: TGTGCCAGCAGCGTAGCGGGACAGGGGATCTACGAGCAGTACTTC
V: TRBV15; J: TRBJ2-3; size: once; D: NA; CDR3: CATSRLVGTDTQYF; DNA: TGTGCCACCAGCAGATTAGTAGGCACAGATACGCAGTATTTT
V: TRBV6-1; J: TRBJ1-2; size: NA; D: NA; CDR3: CASSEALRRGGYTF; DNA: TGTGCCAGCAGTGAAGCGCTTCGGAGGGGTGGCTACACCTTC
V: TRBV6-5; J: TRBJ1-1; size: NA; D: NA; CDR3: CASSLLLGTEAFF; DNA: TGTGCCAGCAGCCTCCTCCTAGGCACTGAAGCTTTCTTT
V: TRBV14; J: TRBJ1-1; size: NA; D: TRBD1; CDR3: CASSRRDRGRLTEAFF; DNA: TGTGCCAGCAGCCGCCGGGACAGGGGACGGCTCACTGAAGCTTTCTTT
V: TRBV7-9; J: TRBJ2-3; size: few; D: NA; CDR3: CASSFFTSTDTQYF; DNA: TGTGCCAGCAGCTTCTTCACTAGCACAGATACGCAGTATTTT
V: TRBV28; J: TRBJ2-1; size: NA; D: NA; CDR3: CASSLFVGTAGNEQFF; DNA: TGTGCCAGCAGTTTATTTGTAGGCACCGCGGGGAATGAGCAGTTCTTC
V: TRBV7-2; J: TRBJ1-3; size: NA; D: NA; CDR3: CASSLSGVAGNTIYF; DNA: TGTGCCAGCAGCCTCTCGGGTGTTGCGGGAAACACCATATATTTT
V: TRBV19; J: TRBJ1-2; size: NA; D: NA; CDR3: CASSTARDTASYGYTF; DNA: TGTGCCAGTAGTACAGCCCGGGACACCGCTTCCTATGGCTACACCTTC
V: TRBV12-5; J: TRBJ1-2; size: few; D: TRBD1; CDR3: CASGLGDRGNYGYTF; DNA: TGTGCTAGTGGTTTGGGGGACAGGGGAAACTATGGCTACACCTTC
V: TRBV15; J: TRBJ2-1; size: NA; D: NA; CDR3: CATSRDRNTGNEQFF; DNA: TGTGCCACCAGCAGAGATCGAAATACGGGGAATGAGCAGTTCTTC
V: TRBV7-3; J: TRBJ2-7; size: NA; D: NA; CDR3: CASSPKGAGGVAASYEQYF; DNA: TGTGCCAGCAGCCCTAAGGGGGCGGGAGGCGTCGCAGCTTCGTACGAGCAGTACTTC
V: TRBV6-5; J: TRBJ2-7; size: NA; D: NA; CDR3: CASRRDFSTYEQYF; DNA: TGTGCCAGCAGGAGGGACTTTTCTACCTACGAGCAGTACTTC
V: TRBV11-3; J: TRBJ2-2; size: NA; D: NA; CDR3: CASSQRGGRELFF; DNA: TGTGCCAGCAGCCAACGGGGAGGCAGGGAGCTGTTTTTT
V: TRBV19; J: TRBJ1-2; size: NA; D: NA; CDR3: CASSIGYNNYGYTF; DNA: TGTGCCAGTAGTATAGGTTACAATAACTATGGCTACACCTTC
V: TRBV19; J: TRBJ2-3; size: NA; D: NA; CDR3: CASSMTRGTDTQYF; DNA: TGTGCCAGTAGTATGACAAGAGGCACAGATACGCAGTATTTT
V: TRBV5-1; J: TRBJ2-7; size: NA; D: TRBD2; CDR3: CASSRWGGPGTYEQYF; DNA: TGCGCCAGCTCCCGCTGGGGGGGACCTGGTACCTACGAGCAGTACTTC
V: TRBV21-1; J: TRBJ2-2; size: NA; D: NA; CDR3: CASQGTGELFF; DNA: TGTGCCAGCCAGGGGACCGGGGAGCTGTTTTTT
V: TRBV4-2; J: TRBJ1-1; size: NA; D: TRBD1; CDR3: CASSPPTGRLTEAFF; DNA: TGTGCCAGCAGCCCACCGACAGGGCGATTGACTGAAGCTTTCTTT
V: TRBV14; J: TRBJ2-5; size: NA; D: NA; CDR3: CASSQGFLLEQYF; DNA: TGTGCCAGCAGCCAAGGTTTCCTACTGGAGCAGTACTTC
V: TRBV9; J: TRBJ1-1; size: NA; D: NA; CDR3: CASSANRMNTEAFF; DNA: TGTGCCAGCAGCGCCAACAGAATGAACACTGAAGCTTTCTTT
V: TRBV6-5; J: TRBJ1-2; size: NA; D: TRBD1; CDR3: CASSDTDRGYGYTF; DNA: TGTGCCAGCAGCGACACGGACAGGGGCTATGGCTACACCTTC
V: TRBV7-3; J: TRBJ1-2; size: NA; D: NA; CDR3: CASSLTSMSGLGYTF; DNA: TGTGCCAGCAGCTTAACGAGTATGTCGGGATTAGGCTACACCTTC
V: TRBV5-1; J: TRBJ2-2; size: NA; D: NA; CDR3: CASSLAGELFF; DNA: TGCGCCAGTAGTCTGGCCGGGGAGCTGTTTTTT
V: TRBV6-1; J: TRBJ2-1; size: NA; D: TRBD2; CDR3: CASSDGGRAYNEQFF; DNA: TGTGCCAGCAGTGATGGAGGGAGGGCCTACAATGAGCAGTTCTTC
V: TRBV27; J: TRBJ2-7; size: NA; D: TRBD1; CDR3: CASRQGATTYEQYF; DNA: TGTGCCAGCAGGCAGGGGGCTACTACCTACGAGCAGTACTTC
V: TRBV28; J: TRBJ2-5; size: NA; D: TRBD1; CDR3: CASSADRGRETQYF; DNA: TGTGCCAGCAGTGCGGACAGGGGGCGGGAGACCCAGTACTTC
V: TRBV7-2; J: TRBJ1-2; size: few; D: NA; CDR3: CASSLLNRPDGYTF; DNA: TGTGCCAGCAGCTTATTGAACAGACCAGATGGCTACACCTTC
V: TRBV27; J: TRBJ2-7; size: NA; D: TRBD1; CDR3: CASSPDRAGEQYF; DNA: TGTGCCAGCAGCCCGGACAGGGCCGGGGAGCAGTACTTC
V: TRBV9; J: TRBJ2-3; size: once; D: NA; CDR3: CASSVMAGRTDTQYF; DNA: TGTGCCAGCAGCGTTATGGCGGGAAGAACCGATACGCAGTATTTT
V: TRBV29-1; J: TRBJ1-5; size: NA; D: TRBD1; CDR3: CSIQTGGGQPQHF; DNA: TGCAGCATACAGACAGGGGGCGGTCAGCCCCAGCATTTT
V: TRBV15; J: TRBJ2-7; size: few; D: TRBD2; CDR3: CATSRGRGGTTYEQYF; DNA: TGTGCCACCAGCAGAGGTAGGGGAGGGACGACCTACGAGCAGTACTTC
V: TRBV7-2; J: TRBJ2-2; size: NA; D: TRBD2; CDR3: CASSEVAGGHGELFF; DNA: TGTGCCAGCAGCGAAGTAGCGGGAGGGCACGGGGAGCTGTTTTTT
V: TRBV10-3; J: TRBJ2-3; size: once; D: NA; CDR3: CAISESTSTDTQYF; DNA: TGTGCCATCAGTGAGTCGACTAGCACAGATACGCAGTATTTT
V: TRBV19; J: TRBJ1-2; size: NA; D: NA; CDR3: CASSIPRDIYGYTF; DNA: TGTGCCAGTAGTATTCCTCGGGACATCTATGGCTACACCTTC
V: TRBV27; J: TRBJ2-1; size: NA; D: NA; CDR3: CASRPQRRANGINEQFF; DNA: TGTGCCAGCAGACCTCAAAGGAGGGCTAACGGAATCAATGAGCAGTTCTTC
V: TRBV7-2; J: TRBJ2-1; size: NA; D: NA; CDR3: CASSLGGANNEQFF; DNA: TGTGCCAGCAGCTTAGGCGGGGCTAACAATGAGCAGTTCTTC
V: TRBV28; J: TRBJ2-3; size: once; D: TRBD2; CDR3: CASSRLAGEVDTQYF; DNA: TGTGCCAGCAGTCGACTAGCGGGAGAGGTAGATACGCAGTATTTT
V: TRBV4-2; J: TRBJ2-2; size: once; D: TRBD2; CDR3: CASSPRLAGVTGELFF; DNA: TGTGCCAGCAGCCCCAGGCTAGCGGGAGTCACCGGGGAGCTGTTTTTT
V: TRBV7-9; J: TRBJ2-5; size: NA; D: TRBD2; CDR3: CASSPRGREGSQETQYF; DNA: TGTGCCAGCAGCCCCCGTGGGCGGGAGGGATCCCAAGAGACCCAGTACTTC
V: TRBV2; J: TRBJ1-1; size: NA; D: TRBD1; CDR3: CASSRQGNTEAFF; DNA: TGTGCCAGCAGTAGACAGGGGAACACTGAAGCTTTCTTT
V: TRBV29-1; J: TRBJ2-1; size: NA; D: NA; CDR3: CSVADRFKDNEQFF; DNA: TGCAGCGTCGCAGACAGGTTCAAGGACAATGAGCAGTTCTTC
V: TRBV5-1; J: TRBJ2-2; size: NA; D: TRBD1; CDR3: CASSLGTGIRTGELFF; DNA: TGCGCCAGCAGCTTGGGGACAGGGATAAGAACCGGGGAGCTGTTTTTT
V: TRBV27; J: TRBJ2-1; size: NA; D: TRBD2; CDR3: CASSDLAGGNYNEQFF; DNA: TGTGCCAGCAGTGATTTAGCGGGAGGGAATTACAATGAGCAGTTCTTC
V: TRBV19; J: TRBJ2-1; size: NA; D: TRBD1; CDR3: CASTPPGQAYYNEQFF; DNA: TGTGCCAGTACCCCCCCGGGACAGGCTTACTACAATGAGCAGTTCTTC